This T cell receptor beta chain originates from a study of blood T cell repertoires in COVID-19. The overall study: The analysed material was cDNA or gDNA that came from T cells, B-cell-depleted T cells, or PBMCs.

Per the original data handling: Cell counts per sample came from amplifying reference gene primers. Some clones are missing from TCRdb's copy, which holds only in-frame ones; the method was immunoSEQ multiplex PCR. The V and J calls and clone size were taken over from that table, and D and trimming were inferred from the DNA. Seen here are 250,000 to 300,000 clones, roughly 90% observed once, and the top ten hold over 9%. Followed longitudinally, the Seattle patients had been enrolled during active infection. The CDR3 totals 13 residues. Germline-derived CDR1 and CDR2 are GTSNPN and SVGIG (reference sequence). V was pared by 3 bases and J by 10 bases, with 5 bases of the junction left unmatched.

This receptor was identified in a young woman with COVID-19, enrolled during active disease. Sequences were obtained from peripheral blood. This chain joins TRBV30 and TRBJ1-6; 8 nucleotides agree with TRBD1. Here the CDR3 DNA reads TGTGCCTGGAGGGGGACAGGAGGATCACCCCTCCACTTT. Protein sequence: CAWRGTGGSPLHF.